The sample holds a few counts of the clone carrying this TCR beta chain. The library targeted TCRbeta and was prepared with unique molecular identifiers. TCRdb fed the PCR reads into MiXCR, producing one record per CDR3 protein. The sample gives approximately 510,000 distinct CDR3 sequences, about 16% of which show up once; 2.5% to 3.5% is in the top ten. V was shortened by 3 bases and J by 1 base, with 10 bases between the two germline ends. This CDR3 spans 15 amino acids. Germline V gene lookup returns CDR1 MNHEY and CDR2 SVGAGI. The data belong to a study of T-cell reconstitution after alpha-beta-depleted transplantation in children.

The chain combines TRBV6-5 with TRBJ1-5; a weak D match, TRBD1 (5 bases). The sequence was obtained from a human donor who donated a stem cell graft to a child with acute lymphoblastic leukemia. Source: PBMCs from the stem cell graft donor, taken from the stem cell graft. CDR3 residues: CASSYSTVSNQPQHF. Written as DNA, the CDR3 is TGTGCCAGCAGTTATTCGACAGTGAGCAATCAGCCCCAGCATTTT.